The 28 T cell receptor beta chains in this list originate from one sample, sequenced in a study of T cell responses to AZD1222 COVID-19 vaccine. Profiling relied on immunoSEQ multiplex PCR, and the TCRdb table lists in-frame clones only, not all of them. The sample shows around 140,000 clones, roughly 90% of them seen only once. Material: peripheral blood, obtained on day 0 of AZD1222 vaccination. These receptors were taken from an adult in good health.

This clone was observed a handful of times. The chain has TRBV5-6 and TRBJ1-2; 10 bases line up with TRBD1. Germline trimming cut 0 bases from V and 3 bases from J; bases unmatched to any gene: 5. CDR1 and CDR2 (germline): SGHDT, YYEEEE. This CDR3 comprises 16 residues. This chain's CDR3 is CASSLDRQGADYGYTF. The CDR3 nucleotides read TGTGCCAGCAGCTTGGACCGACAGGGGGCAGACTATGGCTACACCTTC.

This clone has a single count. The gene calls are TRBV11-1 and TRBJ2-7, with a weak D call TRBD2 (6 bases). The CDR3 contains 16 residues. The germline gives CDR1 SGHAT, CDR2 FQDESV (reference sequence). V was shortened by 5 bases and J by 3 bases, with 20 bases between the two germline ends. The CDR3, as DNA: TGTGCCAGCAGCCGTGTAGTCGGGGGAGAGAGCTACGAGCAGTACTTC. Its translation is CASSRVVGGESYEQYF.

The chain carries TRBV28 and TRBJ2-5, with 7 bases identical to TRBD2. The CDR3 has 15 residues. Germline values: CDR1 MDHEN, CDR2 SYDVKM. V lost 2 bases to trimming and J lost 2 bases; unmatched junction nucleotides: 5. The DNA of the CDR3 is TGTGCCAGCAGTTTAGCGGGGGAGCGGCAAGAGACCCAGTACTTC. It specifies CASSLAGERQETQYF.

The chain uses TRBV28 and TRBJ1-6; tentative D call: TRBD1 (6 bases). V dropped 3 bases and J dropped 7 bases, with 16 bases sitting between them. Germline assignment: CDR1 MDHEN and CDR2 SYDVKM. This CDR3 is built from 16 residues. CDR3 loop: CASSFLSGGANSPLHF. The CDR3 DNA reads TGTGCCAGCAGTTTTTTATCCGGGGGCGCAAATTCACCCCTCCACTTT.

The V gene is TRBV2, the J gene TRBJ2-7; D is unclear. Trimming took off 3 bases at V and 4 bases at J, with 10 bases between the two ends. This CDR3 spans 13 amino acids. CDR1 SNHLY and CDR2 FYNNEI come from the germline V gene. Here the CDR3 reads CASSEGWAYEQYF. As DNA, the CDR3 is TGTGCCAGCAGTGAGGGATGGGCGTACGAGCAGTACTTC. Combining the CDR3 with reference TRBV2 and TRBJ2-7 gives the whole variable domain EPEVTQTPSHQVTQMGQEVILRCVPISNHLYFYWYRQILGQKVEFLVSFYNNEISEKSEIFDDQFSVERPDGSNFTLKIRSTKLEDSAMYFCASSEGWAYEQYFGPGTRLTVT.

The genes are TRBV28 and TRBJ2-1; no reliable D call. The V gene lost 6 bases and the J gene lost 9 bases, with 12 bases spanning the gap. The V gene's germline CDR1 is MDHEN and CDR2 SYDVKM. This CDR3 spans 12 amino acids. Written as DNA, the CDR3 is TGTGCCAGCAGCCTGAGGTCCGGTGAGCAGTTCTTC. Protein sequence: CASSLRSGEQFF.

The rearrangement links TRBV1 to TRBJ2-3; whether TRBD2, the table's D call, matches the DNA was not checked. TRBV1 is designated a pseudogene. The CDR3 loop spans 20 amino acids. CDR3 in amino acids: CTSSPPPGLAGEASEDTQYF. The CDR3 DNA sequence: TGCACCAGCAGTCCTCCGCCGGGACTAGCGGGAGAGGCGTCCGAAGATACGCAGTATTTT.

The chain employs TRBV29-1 and TRBJ2-1, with D possibly matching TRBD2 (6 bases). Germline CDR1 is SQVTM and CDR2 is ANQGSEA. The CDR3 totals 11 residues. V was cut by 7 bases and J by 8 bases, with 12 bases left in between. DNA of the CDR3: TGCAGCGGCTTACTAGCAGATGAGCAGTTCTTC. This gives the protein CSGLLADEQFF.

V and J are TRBV28 and TRBJ2-5; TRBD2 agrees at 9 bases. The CDR3 has 15 amino acids. With 4 bases clipped from V and 5 bases from J, the junction kept 8 bases outside the gene matches. Germline V gives CDR1 MDHEN, CDR2 SYDVKM. DNA for the CDR3: TGTGCCAGCAGTTCTGCGGGGGGGCAGTTGGAGACCCAGTACTTC. It yields the protein CASSSAGGQLETQYF.

The chain uses TRBV5-4 and TRBJ2-3; D is possibly TRBD2 (6 bases). The CDR3 is made up of 19 amino acids. The germline CDR1 and CDR2 sequences are SGHNT and YYREEE (reference sequence). Trimming took off 3 bases at V and 0 bases at J, with 23 bases between the two ends. CDR3 nucleotides: TGTGCCAGCAGCTCCGGGAGTAGCGGACCGCAACTTAGCACAGATACGCAGTATTTT. Its translation is CASSSGSSGPQLSTDTQYF.

This clone showed up just once. This chain connects TRBV29-1 to TRBJ2-5; D perhaps matches TRBD2 (5 bases). Looked up from germline, CDR1 is SQVTM and CDR2 is ANQGSEA. The CDR3 spans 14 residues. Trimming cost V 4 bases and J 5 bases, with 17 bases left between them. As DNA, the CDR3 is TGCAGCGTTGGCGCTAGTGCGGGTCGGGAGACCCAGTACTTC. Encoded protein: CSVGASAGRETQYF.

This clone was seen a single time. This chain joins TRBV19 and TRBJ1-2, with TRBD1 as a possible D gene (6 bases). The ends were cut back, 8 bases at V and 1 base at J, with 14 bases in the middle. The germline gives CDR1 LNHDA, CDR2 SQIVND (reference sequence). CDR3 size: 14 residues. CDR3 sequence: CASFGQLDNYGYTF. CDR3 DNA sequence: TGTGCCAGTTTTGGACAGCTAGATAACTATGGCTACACCTTC.

The V and J genes are TRBV4-2 and TRBJ1-2, with unresolved D. Trimming cost V 8 bases and J 4 bases, with 8 bases left between them. The germline V gene has CDR1 LGHNA and CDR2 YNFKEQ. The CDR3 is 11 residues long. CDR3 coding DNA: TGTGCCAGCGGATACAGCTATGGCTACACCTTC. This gives the protein CASGYSYGYTF.

V and J are TRBV28 and TRBJ1-6; D remains unclear. V lost 6 bases and J lost 7, with 13 bases in between. CDR3 size: 14 residues. The germline CDR1 and CDR2 sequences are MDHEN and SYDVKM. CDR3: CASSPGRKNSPLHF. CDR3 DNA: TGTGCCAGCAGCCCGGGCCGTAAAAATTCACCCCTCCACTTT.

V usage is TRBV4-2 and J usage is TRBJ1-3; tentatively, D is TRBD1 (5 bases). This CDR3 has 16 amino acids. Trimming took off 2 bases at V and 0 bases at J, with 11 bases between the two ends. The V gene's germline CDR1 is LGHNA and CDR2 YNFKEQ. Here the CDR3 DNA reads TGTGCCAGCAGCCAACGGAGACAGAACTCTGGAAACACCATATATTTT. It specifies CASSQRRQNSGNTIYF.

The chain employs TRBV11-2 and TRBJ2-7; tentatively, D is TRBD2 (6 bases). CDR1 is SGHAT, CDR2 FQNNGV, per germline. The CDR3 has 15 amino acids. Trimming removed 1 base from V and 2 bases from J, with 12 bases in between. The CDR3 here is CASSLAASDTYEQYF. The CDR3 DNA sequence: TGTGCCAGCAGCTTAGCGGCTAGCGACACCTACGAGCAGTACTTC.

The genes are TRBV3-1 (or the pseudogene TRBV3-2) and TRBJ1-5; 8 bases line up with TRBD1. V trimming: 5 bases; J trimming: 8 bases; junction bases outside the gene matches: 2. The CDR3 consists of 12 residues. CDR1 and CDR2 (germline): LGHDT, YNNKEL (reference sequence). The CDR3 sequence: CASSNRGEPQHF. Written as DNA, the CDR3 is TGTGCCAGCAGCAACAGGGGGGAGCCCCAGCATTTT.

The J gene is TRBJ2-1, the V gene TRBV27; D is ambiguous. This CDR3 has 11 amino acids. Trimming removed 4 bases at V and 6 bases at J, with 4 bases between. Germline CDR1 reads MNHEY; CDR2 reads SMNVEV (reference sequence). The CDR3: CASSWGNEQFF. The CDR3, as DNA: TGTGCCAGCAGTTGGGGCAATGAGCAGTTCTTC.

The V gene is TRBV5-1, the J gene TRBJ2-5; D tentatively fits TRBD1 or TRBD2 (7 bases each). Germline V CDR1 and CDR2: SGHRS, YFSETQ. The CDR3 totals 15 residues. Trimming removed 4 bases at V and 4 bases at J, with 17 bases between. DNA of the CDR3: TGCGCCAGCAGCGTTCAGGGGGGGCGCGGAGAGACCCAGTACTTC. Protein sequence: CASSVQGGRGETQYF. Based on the CDR3 plus reference TRBV5-1 and TRBJ2-5, the full variable domain is KAGVTQTPRYLIKTRGQQVTLSCSPISGHRSVSWYQQTPGQGLQFLFEYFSETQRNKGNFPGRFSGRQFSNSRSEMNVSTLELGDSALYLCASSVQGGRGETQYFGPGTRLLVL.

The V and J genes are TRBV7-2 and TRBJ1-2; tentatively, D is TRBD1 (5 bases). In germline, CDR1 is SGHTA, CDR2 FQGNSA. This CDR3 contains 15 residues. V was cut by 0 bases and J by 3 bases, with 11 bases left in between. CDR3 residues: CASSLAGGLDYGYTF. CDR3 coding DNA: TGTGCCAGCAGCTTAGCGGGGGGATTAGACTATGGCTACACCTTC.

This clone was observed once. The chain links TRBV28 to TRBJ2-4; a possible D gene is TRBD2 (7 bases). The V end was cut by 3 bases, the J end by 1 base, with 19 bases between. The CDR3 covers 18 residues. The germline V gene encodes CDR1 MDHEN and CDR2 SYDVKM. The chain's CDR3 is CASSFRRGGPLAKNIQYF. CDR3 nucleotide sequence: TGTGCCAGCAGTTTTCGTAGGGGGGGCCCTCTGGCCAAAAACATTCAGTACTTC. The entire variable domain, with the rest obtained from reference TRBV28 and TRBJ2-4, is as follows: DVKVTQSSRYLVKRTGEKVFLECVQDMDHENMFWYRQDPGLGLRLIYFSYDVKMKEKGDIPEGYSVSREKKERFSLILESASTNQTSMYLCASSFRRGGPLAKNIQYFGAGTRLSVL.

The chain uses TRBV5-1 and TRBJ2-1; D is undetermined. CDR3 length equals 11 residues. In germline, CDR1 is SGHRS, CDR2 YFSETQ. Trimming took 3 bases from V and 5 from J, leaving 3 bases between them. CDR3 residues: CASSSNNEQFF. CDR3 bases: TGCGCCAGCAGCTCTAACAATGAGCAGTTCTTC.

The chain couples TRBV6-5 to TRBJ2-3; 7 bases align to TRBD1. V shed 7 bases and J 2 bases; nucleotides not matched to a gene: 9. This CDR3 is built from 15 residues. Looked up from germline, CDR1 is MNHEY and CDR2 is SVGAGI. The CDR3: CASTRMGTATDTQYF. As DNA, the CDR3 is TGTGCCAGCACCCGAATGGGGACAGCCACAGATACGCAGTATTTT.

This chain links TRBV18 with TRBJ2-7; D might be TRBD1 or TRBD2, each matching 7 bases. CDR3 length: 13 amino acids. The germline V and J ends were trimmed by 3 bases and 5 bases, with 11 bases remaining between them. The V gene's germline CDR1 is KGHSH and CDR2 LQKENI. This chain's CDR3 is CASSPAGGDEQYF. CDR3 nucleotides: TGTGCCAGCTCACCTGCAGGGGGGGACGAGCAGTACTTC. Together with reference TRBV18 and TRBJ2-7, the CDR3 gives the full variable domain: NAGVMQNPRHLVRRRGQEARLRCSPMKGHSHVYWYRQLPEEGLKFMVYLQKENIIDESGMPKERFSAEFPKEGPSILRIQQVVRGDSAAYFCASSPAGGDEQYFGPGTRLTVT.

The CDR3, as DNA: TGTGCCAGCAGCCCACAGGGGGCGGGCACAGATACGCAGTATTTT. It encodes CASSPQGAGTDTQYF. J is TRBJ2-3 and V is TRBV9; 9 positions match TRBD1. Unmatched junction bases numbered 4, after V lost 4 bases and J lost 1 base. The CDR3 covers 15 residues. CDR1 is SGDLS, CDR2 YYNGEE, per germline.

The chain couples TRBV3-1 (or the pseudogene TRBV3-2) to TRBJ1-2; D not certain. CDR3 length equals 16 residues. Germline-derived CDR1 and CDR2 are LGHDT and YNNKEL (reference sequence). The V end lost 0 bases, the J end lost 6 bases, and 17 bases lay between the germline ends. The CDR3 spells CASSQDLKRTVDGYTF. The CDR3 coding sequence is TGTGCCAGCAGCCAAGATTTAAAACGGACGGTGGATGGCTACACCTTC.

This clone was seen more than once but under ten times. The chain couples TRBV7-8 to TRBJ1-3, with a tentative D call TRBD1 (5 bases). The germline V gene encodes CDR1 SGHVS and CDR2 FQNEAQ. Trimming left V 2 bases short and J 1 base short, with 21 bases between. The CDR3 runs 19 residues. The CDR3: CASSLRFLEGQGSGNTIYF. The CDR3 nucleotides are TGTGCCAGCAGCTTACGGTTTTTAGAGGGGCAAGGTTCTGGAAACACCATATATTTT.

This chain joins TRBV7-9 and TRBJ1-1; 7 nucleotides agree with TRBD1. In germline, CDR1 is SEHNR, CDR2 FQNEAQ (reference sequence). V shed 3 bases and J 3 bases; nucleotides not matched to a gene: 7. CDR3 length: 15 residues. CDR3 in DNA: TGTGCCAGCAGCTTTGGGCGGACAGGAGACACTGAAGCTTTCTTT. Protein sequence: CASSFGRTGDTEAFF.